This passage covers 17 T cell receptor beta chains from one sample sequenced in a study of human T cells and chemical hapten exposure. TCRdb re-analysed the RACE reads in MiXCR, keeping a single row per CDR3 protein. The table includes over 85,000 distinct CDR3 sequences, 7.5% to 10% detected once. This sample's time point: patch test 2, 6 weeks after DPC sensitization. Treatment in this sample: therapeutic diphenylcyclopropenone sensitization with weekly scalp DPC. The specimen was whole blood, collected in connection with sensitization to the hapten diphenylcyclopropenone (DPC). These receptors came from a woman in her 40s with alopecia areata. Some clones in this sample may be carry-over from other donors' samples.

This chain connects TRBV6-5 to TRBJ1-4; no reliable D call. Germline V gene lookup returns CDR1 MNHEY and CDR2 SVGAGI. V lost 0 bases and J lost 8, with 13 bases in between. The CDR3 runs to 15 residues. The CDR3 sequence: CASSYSVVHREKLFF. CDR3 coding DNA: TGTGCCAGCAGTTACTCGGTGGTGCATCGGGAAAAACTGTTTTTT.

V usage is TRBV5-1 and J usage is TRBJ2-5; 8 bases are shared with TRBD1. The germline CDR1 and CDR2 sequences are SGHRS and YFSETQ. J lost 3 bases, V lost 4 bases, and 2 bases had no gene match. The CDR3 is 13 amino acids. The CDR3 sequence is CASSVTGEETQYF. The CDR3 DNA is TGCGCCAGCAGCGTGACAGGGGAAGAGACCCAGTACTTC.

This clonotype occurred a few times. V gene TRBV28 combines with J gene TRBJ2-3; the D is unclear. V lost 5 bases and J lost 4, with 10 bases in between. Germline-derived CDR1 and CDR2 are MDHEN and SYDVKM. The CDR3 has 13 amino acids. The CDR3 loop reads CASSPRWADTQYF. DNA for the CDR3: TGTGCCAGCAGTCCTAGGTGGGCAGATACGCAGTATTTT. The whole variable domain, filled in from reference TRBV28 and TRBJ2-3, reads DVKVTQSSRYLVKRTGEKVFLECVQDMDHENMFWYRQDPGLGLRLIYFSYDVKMKEKGDIPEGYSVSREKKERFSLILESASTNQTSMYLCASSPRWADTQYFGPGTRLTVL.

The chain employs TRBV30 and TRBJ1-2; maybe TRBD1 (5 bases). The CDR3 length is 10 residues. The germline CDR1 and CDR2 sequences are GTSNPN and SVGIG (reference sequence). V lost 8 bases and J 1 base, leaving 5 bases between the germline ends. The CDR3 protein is CAGGNYGYTF. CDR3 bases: TGTGCCGGGGGTAACTATGGCTACACCTTC.

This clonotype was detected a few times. CDR3 region: CASSSTSGTEQYF. DNA for the CDR3: TGTGCCAGCAGCTCCACTAGCGGAACCGAGCAGTACTTC. The chain uses TRBV3-1 and TRBJ2-7; 8 bases line up with TRBD2. In germline, CDR1 is LGHDT, CDR2 YNNKEL (reference sequence). The length of the CDR3 is 13 residues. V lost 5 bases, J lost 6 bases, and 6 bases stayed unmatched.

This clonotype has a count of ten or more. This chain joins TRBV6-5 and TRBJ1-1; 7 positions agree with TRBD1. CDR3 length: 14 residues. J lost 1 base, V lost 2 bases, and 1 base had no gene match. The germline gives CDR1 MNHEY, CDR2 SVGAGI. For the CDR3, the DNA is TGTGCCAGCAGTTACCGGACAGGGAACACTGAAGCTTTCTTT. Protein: CASSYRTGNTEAFF.

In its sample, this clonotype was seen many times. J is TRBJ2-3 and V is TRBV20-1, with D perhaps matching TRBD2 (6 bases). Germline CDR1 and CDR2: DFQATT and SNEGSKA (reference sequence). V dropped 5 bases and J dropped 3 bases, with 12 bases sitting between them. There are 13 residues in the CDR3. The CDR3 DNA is TGCAGTGCTTGGGCGGAGGGAACAGATACGCAGTATTTT. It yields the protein CSAWAEGTDTQYF.

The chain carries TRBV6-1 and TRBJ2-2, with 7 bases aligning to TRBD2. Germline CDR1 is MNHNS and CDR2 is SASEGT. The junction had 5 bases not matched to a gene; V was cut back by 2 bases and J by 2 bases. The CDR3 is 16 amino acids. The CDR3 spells CASSERLAVNTGELFF. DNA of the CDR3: TGTGCCAGCAGTGAAAGGCTAGCGGTTAACACCGGGGAGCTGTTTTTT.

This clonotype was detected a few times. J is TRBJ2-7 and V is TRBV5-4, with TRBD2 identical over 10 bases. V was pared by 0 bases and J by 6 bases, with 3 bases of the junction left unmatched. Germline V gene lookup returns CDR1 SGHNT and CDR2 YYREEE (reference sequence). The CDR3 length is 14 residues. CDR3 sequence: CASSLVASGGEQYF. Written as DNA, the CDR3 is TGTGCCAGCAGCTTGGTGGCTAGCGGGGGCGAGCAGTACTTC.

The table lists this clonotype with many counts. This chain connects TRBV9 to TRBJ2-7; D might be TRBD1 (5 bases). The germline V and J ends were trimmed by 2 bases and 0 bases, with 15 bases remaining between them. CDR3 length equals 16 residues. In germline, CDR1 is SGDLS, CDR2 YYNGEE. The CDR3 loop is CASSVGGADFSYEQYF. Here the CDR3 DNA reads TGTGCCAGCAGCGTCGGTGGGGCGGATTTCTCCTACGAGCAGTACTTC.

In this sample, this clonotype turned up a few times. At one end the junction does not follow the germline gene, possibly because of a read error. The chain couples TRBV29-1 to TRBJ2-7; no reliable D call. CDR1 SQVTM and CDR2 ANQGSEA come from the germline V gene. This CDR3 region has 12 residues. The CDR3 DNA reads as TGCAGCGTTCTATCCAGCTCCCACGAGCAGTACTTC. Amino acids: CSVLSSSHEQYF.

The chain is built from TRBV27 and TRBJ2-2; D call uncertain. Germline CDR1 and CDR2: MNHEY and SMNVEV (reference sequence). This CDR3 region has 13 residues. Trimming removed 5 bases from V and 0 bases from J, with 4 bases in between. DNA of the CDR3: TGTGCCAGCAGTATTGCGAACACCGGGGAGCTGTTTTTT. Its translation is CASSIANTGELFF.

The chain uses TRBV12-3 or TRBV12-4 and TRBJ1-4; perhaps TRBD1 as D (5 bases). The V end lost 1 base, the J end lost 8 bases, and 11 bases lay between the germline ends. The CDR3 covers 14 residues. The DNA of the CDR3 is TGTGCCAGCAGTTTAGGGACAATCGGCGAAAAACTGTTTTTT. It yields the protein CASSLGTIGEKLFF.

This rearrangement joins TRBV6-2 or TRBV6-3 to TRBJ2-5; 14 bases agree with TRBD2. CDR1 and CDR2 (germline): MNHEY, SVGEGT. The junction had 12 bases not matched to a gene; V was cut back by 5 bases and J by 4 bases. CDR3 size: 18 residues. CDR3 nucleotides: TGTGCCAGCAGTAAAGGGGGGACTAGCGGGAGTCTGACAGAGACCCAGTACTTC. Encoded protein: CASSKGGTSGSLTETQYF.

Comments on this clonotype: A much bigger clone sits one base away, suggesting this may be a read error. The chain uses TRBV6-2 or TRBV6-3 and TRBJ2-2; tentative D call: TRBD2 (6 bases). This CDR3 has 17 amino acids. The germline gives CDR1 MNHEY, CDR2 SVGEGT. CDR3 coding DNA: TGTGCCAGCACCCCCCCGGCGGGAACCCTGAACACCGGGGAGCCGTTTTTT. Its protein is CASTPPAGTLNTGEPFF.

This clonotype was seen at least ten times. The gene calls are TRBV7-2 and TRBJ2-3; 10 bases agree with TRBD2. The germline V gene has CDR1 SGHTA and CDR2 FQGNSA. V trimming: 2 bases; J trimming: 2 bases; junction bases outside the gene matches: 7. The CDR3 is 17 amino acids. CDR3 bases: TGTGCCAGCAGCTTAAGGCCGGGACTAGCGAACACAGATACGCAGTATTTT. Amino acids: CASSLRPGLANTDTQYF.

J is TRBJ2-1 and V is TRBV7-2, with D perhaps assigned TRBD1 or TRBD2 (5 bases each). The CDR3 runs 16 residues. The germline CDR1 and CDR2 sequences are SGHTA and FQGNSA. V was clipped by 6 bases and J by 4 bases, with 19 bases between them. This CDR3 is CASRSPGLQAYNEQFF. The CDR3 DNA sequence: TGTGCCAGCAGGTCGCCGGGGCTTCAAGCGTACAATGAGCAGTTCTTC.